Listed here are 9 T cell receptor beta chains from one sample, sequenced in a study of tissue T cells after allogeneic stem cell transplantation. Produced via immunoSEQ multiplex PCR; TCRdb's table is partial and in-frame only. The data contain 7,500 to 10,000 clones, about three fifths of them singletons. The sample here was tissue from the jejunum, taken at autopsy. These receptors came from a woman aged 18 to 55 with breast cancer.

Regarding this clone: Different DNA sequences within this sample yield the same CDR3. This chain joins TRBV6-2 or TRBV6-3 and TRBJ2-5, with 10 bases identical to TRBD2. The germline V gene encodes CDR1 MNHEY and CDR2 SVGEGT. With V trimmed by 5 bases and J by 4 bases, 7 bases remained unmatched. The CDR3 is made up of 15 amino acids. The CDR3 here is CASSPGTSAGETQYF. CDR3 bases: TGTGCCAGCAGTCCCGGGACTAGCGCCGGAGAGACCCAGTACTTC.

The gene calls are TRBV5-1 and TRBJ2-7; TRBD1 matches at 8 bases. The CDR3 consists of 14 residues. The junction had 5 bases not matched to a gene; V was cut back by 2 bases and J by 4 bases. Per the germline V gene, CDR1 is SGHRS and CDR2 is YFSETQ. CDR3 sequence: CASSLQGGSYEQYF. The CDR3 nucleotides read TGCGCCAGCAGCTTACAGGGGGGATCGTACGAGCAGTACTTC.

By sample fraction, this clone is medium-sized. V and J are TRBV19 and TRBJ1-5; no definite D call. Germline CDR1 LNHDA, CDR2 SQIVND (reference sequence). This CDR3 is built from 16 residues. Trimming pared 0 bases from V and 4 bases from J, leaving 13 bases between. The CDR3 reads CASSIDSLPENQPQHF. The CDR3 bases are TGTGCCAGTAGTATAGATTCGTTGCCGGAAAATCAGCCCCAGCATTTT.

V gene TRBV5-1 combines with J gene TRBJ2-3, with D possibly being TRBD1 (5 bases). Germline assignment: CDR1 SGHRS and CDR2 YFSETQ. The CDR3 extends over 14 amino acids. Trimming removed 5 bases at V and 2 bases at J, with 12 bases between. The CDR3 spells CASREGVATDTQYF. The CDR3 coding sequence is TGCGCCAGCAGAGAAGGGGTCGCCACAGATACGCAGTATTTT.

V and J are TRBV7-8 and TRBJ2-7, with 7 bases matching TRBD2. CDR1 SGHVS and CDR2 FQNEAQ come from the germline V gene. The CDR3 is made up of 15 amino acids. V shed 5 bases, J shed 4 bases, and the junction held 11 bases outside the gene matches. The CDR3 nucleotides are TGTGCCAGCAGCGCCAAAAGCGGGGTTCTTTACGAGCAGTACTTC. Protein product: CASSAKSGVLYEQYF.

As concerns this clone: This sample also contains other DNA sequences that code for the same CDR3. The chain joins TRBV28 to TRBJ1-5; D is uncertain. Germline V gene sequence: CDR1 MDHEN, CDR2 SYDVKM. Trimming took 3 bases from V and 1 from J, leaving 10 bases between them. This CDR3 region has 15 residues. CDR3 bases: TGTGCCAGCAGTTTCCCTGGGCCGAGCAATCAGCCCCAGCATTTT. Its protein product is CASSFPGPSNQPQHF.

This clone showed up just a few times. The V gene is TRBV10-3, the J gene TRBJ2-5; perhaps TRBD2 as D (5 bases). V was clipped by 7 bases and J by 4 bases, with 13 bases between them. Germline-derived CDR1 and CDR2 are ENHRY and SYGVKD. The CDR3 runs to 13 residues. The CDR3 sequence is CAITFEAGETQYF. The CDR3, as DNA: TGTGCCATCACATTTGAGGCGGGAGAGACCCAGTACTTC.

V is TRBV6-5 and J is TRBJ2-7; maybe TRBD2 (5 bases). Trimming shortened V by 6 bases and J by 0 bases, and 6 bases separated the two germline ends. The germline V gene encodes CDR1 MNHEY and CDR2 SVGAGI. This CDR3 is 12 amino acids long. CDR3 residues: CASSGNSYEQYF. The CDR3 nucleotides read TGTGCCAGCAGCGGGAACTCCTACGAGCAGTACTTC.

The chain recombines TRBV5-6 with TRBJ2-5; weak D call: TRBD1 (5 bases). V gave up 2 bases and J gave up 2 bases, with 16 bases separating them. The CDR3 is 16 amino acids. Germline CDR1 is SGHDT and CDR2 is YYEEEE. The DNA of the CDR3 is TGTGCCAGCAGCTTATACCCGACAGTCACTCAAGAGACCCAGTACTTC. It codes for CASSLYPTVTQETQYF.